Presented here are 8 T cell receptor beta chains from one specimen sequenced in a study of shared clonotypes between healthy human individuals. The assay was immunoSEQ multiplex PCR, and TCRdb's table has in-frame clones only and misses some. The data contain under 1,900,000 clones, 98% to 99% of them singletons. Sequenced material: naive CD4+ T cells sorted from blood. As to subset: CD45RA+ positively selected. These receptor sequences come from a man aged 25-45 years in good health.

The chain joins TRBV9 to TRBJ1-1; D possibly corresponds to TRBD1 (5 bases). Germline V gene sequence: CDR1 SGDLS, CDR2 YYNGEE. V was shortened by 1 base and J by 4 bases, with 14 bases between the two germline ends. The CDR3 length is 15 residues. The CDR3 reads CASSVQGTYGTEAFF. As DNA, the CDR3 is TGTGCCAGCAGCGTACAAGGGACCTACGGCACTGAAGCTTTCTTT.

V usage is TRBV4-2 and J usage is TRBJ2-7; D remains ambiguous. Germline assignment: CDR1 LGHNA and CDR2 YNFKEQ. Trimming pared 0 bases from V and 6 bases from J, leaving 9 bases between. The CDR3 is 13 amino acids. Here the CDR3 reads CASSQDLWGEQYF. The CDR3 DNA is TGTGCCAGCAGCCAAGATCTGTGGGGCGAGCAGTACTTC.

The CDR3 DNA follows: TGTGCCAGCAGTATCCCGGGACTAGGGGACAATGAGCAGTTCTTC. Encoded protein: CASSIPGLGDNEQFF. V and J are TRBV28 and TRBJ2-1; 8 bases fit TRBD2. V gave up 5 bases and J gave up 5 bases; unmatched junction bases: 8. The germline V gene encodes CDR1 MDHEN and CDR2 SYDVKM. The CDR3 contains 15 residues.

This clone was seen just once. J is TRBJ2-5 and V is TRBV7-2; D might be TRBD2 (7 bases). This CDR3 has 13 residues. V gave up 7 bases and J gave up 4 bases, with 13 bases separating them. CDR1 is SGHTA, CDR2 FQGNSA, per germline. CDR3 in amino acids: CASTKGGRETQYF. DNA for the CDR3: TGTGCCAGCACAAAGGGGGGGCGAGAGACCCAGTACTTC.

Of note for this clone: In the same sample, other DNA sequences code for this CDR3. The CDR3 DNA sequence: TGCGCCAGCAGCTTGAATGTAAACACTGAAGCTTTCTTT. Protein product: CASSLNVNTEAFF. J is TRBJ1-1 and V is TRBV5-1; D call uncertain. CDR3 length: 13 amino acids. The ends were cut back, 1 base at V and 2 bases at J, with 6 bases in the middle. Germline CDR1 is SGHRS and CDR2 is YFSETQ.

Only one count was recorded for this clone. The CDR3 loop is CATPQGSSYNEQFF. The CDR3 coding sequence is TGTGCCACCCCTCAGGGAAGCTCCTACAATGAGCAGTTCTTC. V is TRBV7-9 and J is TRBJ2-1; D might be TRBD1 (5 bases). The CDR3 is 14 residues long. Trimming took off 10 bases at V and 0 bases at J, with 13 bases between the two ends. Germline CDR1 and CDR2: SEHNR and FQNEAQ (reference sequence).

The V gene is TRBV30, the J gene TRBJ2-2; TRBD2 agrees at 9 bases. The germline V gene encodes CDR1 GTSNPN and CDR2 SVGIG (reference sequence). The CDR3 contains 18 residues. J lost 3 bases, V lost 3 bases, and 14 bases had no gene match. Here the CDR3 DNA reads TGTGCCTGGAGGAAGGGTCCGCTAGCGGGACGGTACACCGGGGAGCTGTTTTTT. The encoded protein is CAWRKGPLAGRYTGELFF.

The chain combines TRBV9 with TRBJ1-4; D gene uncertain. The CDR3 loop spans 15 amino acids. V shed 0 bases and J shed 0 bases, with 6 bases lying between them. Per the germline V gene, CDR1 is SGDLS and CDR2 is YYNGEE. The CDR3 DNA reads as TGTGCCAGCAGCGTAGGAACAGCAACTAATGAAAAACTGTTTTTT. Translation gives CASSVGTATNEKLFF. Drawing the rest from reference TRBV9 and TRBJ1-4, the complete variable domain is DSGVTQTPKHLITATGQRVTLRCSPRSGDLSVYWYQQSLDQGLQFLIQYYNGEERAKGNILERFSAQQFPDLHSELNLSSLELGDSALYFCASSVGTATNEKLFFGSGTQLSVL.